A selection of T cell receptor beta chains follows, all from one sample in a study of T-cell reconstitution after alpha-beta-depleted transplantation in children. TCRdb called the PCR reads again in MiXCR, with one record for every CDR3 protein. The sample holds about 360,000 distinct CDR3 sequences, 13% seen once. This sample comprised PBMCs, obtained from the stem cell graft. The receptors come from a human donor who donated a stem cell graft to a child with Fanconi anemia. CDR3s include the opening cysteine and the closing phenylalanine or tryptophan. The order of the fields is D gene, J gene, V gene, clone size, CDR3 DNA, CDR3 protein. D genes are given only for firm matches. Some rows mark clone size as missing; the rest say once, few, many or name a class of expanded clone.

D: TRBD2
J: TRBJ2-1
V: TRBV4-3
size: few
DNA: TGCGCCAGCAGCCAAGTGCAGCGGGGGGCCCTATACAATGAGCAGTTCTTC
CDR3: CASSQVQRGALYNEQFF

D: TRBD1
J: TRBJ1-1
V: TRBV20-1
size: few
DNA: TGCAGTGCTAATGGATACAGGGGGCGGAACACTGAAGCTTTCTTT
CDR3: CSANGYRGRNTEAFF

D: NA
J: TRBJ2-1
V: TRBV15
size: many
DNA: TGTGCCACCAGCAGAGGGGAGAGCAATGAGCAGTTCTTC
CDR3: CATSRGESNEQFF

D: NA
J: TRBJ1-4
V: TRBV3-1
size: few
DNA: TGTGCCAGCAGCCAAGATGGGATGGGGGTCAACGTAAAACTGTTTTTT
CDR3: CASSQDGMGVNVKLFF

D: NA
J: TRBJ1-4
V: TRBV12-3/TRBV12-4
size: NA
DNA: TGTGCCTCCCGTAGGCAAAATGAAAAACTGCTTTTT
CDR3: CASRRQNEKLLF

D: NA
J: TRBJ2-3
V: TRBV29-1
size: many
DNA: TGCAGCGGCTGCCTCGCGGGAACAGATACGCAGTATTTT
CDR3: CSGCLAGTDTQYF

D: NA
J: TRBJ1-5
V: TRBV6-2/TRBV6-3
size: many
DNA: TGTGCCAGCAGCCGGACCCGGCTCGGACAGCCCCAGCATTTT
CDR3: CASSRTRLGQPQHF

D: NA
J: TRBJ2-2
V: TRBV12-3/TRBV12-4
size: few
DNA: TGTGCCACCGGATCCGGGGGTAGTAACACCGGGGAGCTGTTTTTT
CDR3: CATGSGGSNTGELFF

D: TRBD1
J: TRBJ2-2
V: TRBV7-9
size: NA
DNA: TGTGCCAGCAGCTGGACCGGACAGGGGGGCACCGGGGAGCTGTTTTTT
CDR3: CASSWTGQGGTGELFF

D: TRBD1
J: TRBJ2-7
V: TRBV7-9
size: many
DNA: TGTGCCAGCAGCGGACCGGGACAGGGTTCCTACGAGCAGTACTTC
CDR3: CASSGPGQGSYEQYF

D: NA
J: TRBJ2-3
V: TRBV4-2
size: NA
DNA: TGTGCCAGCAGCCCCTTGAGGACAGATACGCAGTATTTT
CDR3: CASSPLRTDTQYF

D: NA
J: TRBJ2-1
V: TRBV29-1
size: once
DNA: TGCAGCGTAACAGGCTTGAGTGAGCAGTTCTTC
CDR3: CSVTGLSEQFF

D: NA
J: TRBJ2-5
V: TRBV5-1
size: few
DNA: TGCGCCAGCAGCTTGGCCAGTGCGGTGGAAGAGACCCAGTACTTC
CDR3: CASSLASAVEETQYF

D: NA
J: TRBJ2-5
V: TRBV5-1
size: few
DNA: TGCGCCAGCAGCTTGGACCCGGGGAGTGAGACCCAGTACTTC
CDR3: CASSLDPGSETQYF

D: TRBD1
J: TRBJ2-6
V: TRBV29-1
size: many
DNA: TGCAGCGTGGGACAGGCCGTCTCTGGGGCCAACGTCCTGACTTTC
CDR3: CSVGQAVSGANVLTF

D: NA
J: TRBJ2-1
V: TRBV2
size: NA
DNA: TGTGCCAGTCTCCGGGACACCACCTACAATGAGCAGTTCTTC
CDR3: CASLRDTTYNEQFF

D: NA
J: TRBJ2-3
V: TRBV5-1
size: many
DNA: TGCGCCAGCAGCCTCGTCGGAGGGGGGACAGATACGCAGTATTTT
CDR3: CASSLVGGGTDTQYF

D: NA
J: TRBJ1-1
V: TRBV20-1
size: few
DNA: TGCAGTGCCAGGAGAAATAGGAAGACTGAAGCTTTCTTT
CDR3: CSARRNRKTEAFF

D: TRBD1
J: TRBJ2-4
V: TRBV4-3
size: few
DNA: TGCGCCAGCAGCCCCGGGACAGGGGAAGCCAAAAACATTCAGTACTTC
CDR3: CASSPGTGEAKNIQYF

D: NA
J: TRBJ2-1
V: TRBV5-4
size: few
DNA: TGTGCCAGCAGCTTGAGGGACAGGGTACGGCGGGGGGGCTCGCTGGGTTACAATGAGCAGTTCTTC
CDR3: CASSLRDRVRRGGSLGYNEQFF

D: NA
J: TRBJ2-1
V: TRBV5-1
size: many
DNA: TGCGCCAGCAGCTTTGGCGGGAACACCTACAATGAGCAGTTCTTC
CDR3: CASSFGGNTYNEQFF

D: NA
J: TRBJ2-2
V: TRBV29-1
size: few
DNA: TGCAGCGTCGACTTAGGGGGGGACACCGGGGAGCTGTTTTTT
CDR3: CSVDLGGDTGELFF

D: TRBD2
J: TRBJ2-3
V: TRBV20-1
size: few
DNA: TGCAGTGCTAGCCGGGAGGGACTCACAGATACGCAGTATTTT
CDR3: CSASREGLTDTQYF

D: NA
J: TRBJ1-2
V: TRBV11-2
size: many
DNA: TGTGCCAGCAGCTCTACGAGAGGACCCTATGGCTACACCTTC
CDR3: CASSSTRGPYGYTF

D: NA
J: TRBJ1-2
V: TRBV20-1
size: many
DNA: TGCAGTGCTAGAAATACAGACTATGGCTACACCTTC
CDR3: CSARNTDYGYTF

D: NA
J: TRBJ1-5
V: TRBV20-1
size: many
DNA: TGCAGTGCTAGAGATACGGGGCTGGGCAGCAATCAGCCCCAGCATTTT
CDR3: CSARDTGLGSNQPQHF

D: NA
J: TRBJ2-3
V: TRBV15
size: many
DNA: TGTGCCACCAGCGAGGGCGTGTCTAGCACAGATACGCAGTATTTT
CDR3: CATSEGVSSTDTQYF